What follows are 23 T cell receptor beta chains derived from one specimen sequenced in a study of cytomegalovirus exposure and HLA in healthy donors. Primers for the PCR totalled 60 Vbeta and 13 Jbeta. Only in-frame clones appear in the TCRdb table, and some are missing; sequencing was by immunoSEQ multiplex PCR. The sample shows roughly 80,000 clones, 70% to 75% of them seen only once. The sample comprised PBMCs. These receptors all stem from a woman aged 45-65 years in good health and CMV-seropositive.

In its sample, this clone was seen a few times. The rearrangement links TRBV6-1 to TRBJ2-5; D ambiguous. The CDR3 length is 11 residues. V shed 6 bases and J shed 4 bases, with 6 bases lying between them. Germline loops: CDR1 MNHNS, CDR2 SASEGT. The CDR3 spells CASRLVETQYF. The CDR3 DNA reads as TGTGCCAGCAGACTGGTAGAGACCCAGTACTTC.

The rearrangement uses TRBV6-6 and TRBJ1-1; 9 positions agree with TRBD1. V dropped 2 bases and J dropped 3; count of bases not matched to a gene: 4. The germline V gene has CDR1 MNHNY and CDR2 SVGAGI (reference sequence). The CDR3 runs to 15 residues. The CDR3 loop is CASSYPGTGYTEAFF. Here the CDR3 DNA reads TGTGCCAGCAGTTACCCCGGGACAGGGTACACTGAAGCTTTCTTT.

The chain recombines TRBV5-1 with TRBJ2-1, with TRBD2 identical over 10 bases. Germline V CDR1 and CDR2: SGHRS, YFSETQ. The CDR3 loop spans 17 amino acids. After removal of 4 bases from V and 7 bases from J, the junction contained 14 bases not matched to a gene. The CDR3 coding sequence is TGCGCCAGCAGCCCCCAAGCGGGAGGGCAATTCGGGAATGAGCAGTTCTTC. The encoded protein is CASSPQAGGQFGNEQFF.

This chain links TRBV15 with TRBJ1-1, with D unclear. The CDR3 length is 13 residues. Trimming stripped 5 bases from V and 5 bases from J, with 12 bases between. The germline CDR1 and CDR2 sequences are LNHNV and YYDKDF (reference sequence). The CDR3 is CATSGPGRTEAFF. CDR3 DNA sequence: TGTGCCACCAGCGGGCCCGGGAGGACTGAAGCTTTCTTT.

With respect to this clone: Since no conserved phenylalanine or tryptophan closes the CDR3, a read error is the likely cause. The DNA is omitted, as the CDR3 cannot be located on it reliably, and the CDR3 follows TCRdb's listing. This chain connects TRBV19 to TRBJ2-7; TRBD2, the table's D call, was not compared with the DNA. The CDR3 totals 14 residues, both ends included. CDR1 is LNHDA and CDR2 is SQIVND in the germline V gene (reference sequence). CDR3 sequence: CASSLKTTLAFPRR.

V and J are TRBV5-4 and TRBJ2-7; D gene ambiguous. Deletions cut 2 bases from V and 3 bases from J, with 3 bases between. This CDR3 comprises 11 residues. The germline gives CDR1 SGHNT, CDR2 YYREEE (reference sequence). This chain's CDR3 is CASSFGYEQYF. The DNA for the CDR3 is TGTGCCAGCAGCTTCGGCTACGAGCAGTACTTC.

Note on this clone: The junction departs from the called germline gene at one end, perhaps through a read error. The V and J genes are TRBV19 and TRBJ2-7; TRBD1 aligns across 7 bases. The germline gives CDR1 LNHDA, CDR2 SQIVND (reference sequence). This CDR3 has 15 residues. The CDR3 DNA is TGTGCCAGTAGTGCGGCCGGGACAGCCTCCAACGAGCAGTACTTC. As protein: CASSAAGTASNEQYF.

The chain is built from TRBV9 and TRBJ1-4, with D possibly being TRBD1 (6 bases). Germline CDR1 reads SGDLS; CDR2 reads YYNGEE. The CDR3 contains 15 residues. Trimming left V 6 bases short and J 6 bases short, with 18 bases between. The CDR3 bases are TGTGCCAGCAACTCCAGGGGCGCGTCTGATGAAAAACTGTTTTTT. Its translation: CASNSRGASDEKLFF.

V gene TRBV10-3 combines with J gene TRBJ2-7, with unresolved D. CDR1 and CDR2 from the germline V gene are ENHRY and SYGVKD. The CDR3 loop spans 12 amino acids. V lost 2 bases and J 3 bases, leaving 5 bases between the germline ends. CDR3 DNA sequence: TGTGCCATCAGTGAGCAAAACTACGAGCAGTACTTC. Translating gives CAISEQNYEQYF.

This chain uses TRBV28 with TRBJ1-1; a possible D gene is TRBD1 (5 bases). The CDR3 is 14 residues long. Trimming removed 3 bases from V and 6 bases from J, with 14 bases in between. Germline lookup yields CDR1 MDHEN and CDR2 SYDVKM. The CDR3 here is CASSFRAPRAEAFF. CDR3 nucleotides: TGTGCCAGCAGTTTCAGGGCCCCCAGGGCTGAAGCTTTCTTT. Combining the CDR3 with reference TRBV28 and TRBJ1-1 gives the whole variable domain DVKVTQSSRYLVKRTGEKVFLECVQDMDHENMFWYRQDPGLGLRLIYFSYDVKMKEKGDIPEGYSVSREKKERFSLILESASTNQTSMYLCASSFRAPRAEAFFGQGTRLTVV.

This clone was counted a single time. The chain combines TRBV27 with TRBJ2-5; D might be TRBD1 (5 bases). The J call is uncertain, as TRBJ2-7 better fits the DNA end. Germline V gene data show CDR1 as MNHEY and CDR2 as SMNVEV (reference sequence). This CDR3 contains 13 residues. CDR3 sequence: CASTKRRVYEQYF. The CDR3, as DNA: TGTGCCAGCACCAAACGCAGGGTCTACGAGCAGTACTTC.

The rearrangement uses TRBV7-9 and TRBJ2-7, with 9 bases that match TRBD2. Losses at the gene ends were 5 bases for V and 2 bases for J; bases not matched to a gene: 10. The CDR3 has 16 residues. CDR1 and CDR2 from the germline V gene are SEHNR and FQNEAQ (reference sequence). CDR3 loop: CASSSTGASGAYEQYF. For the CDR3, the DNA is TGTGCCAGCAGCAGTACCGGAGCTAGCGGGGCCTACGAGCAGTACTTC.

This chain connects TRBV4-2 to TRBJ2-7; D is possibly TRBD2 (5 bases). Per the germline V gene, CDR1 is LGHNA and CDR2 is YNFKEQ. Between the trimmed V and J ends, which lost 4 bases and 0 bases, there was a span of 16 bases. This CDR3 region has 16 residues. CDR3 loop: CASSPVEAGSSYEQYF. As DNA, the CDR3 is TGTGCCAGCAGCCCCGTGGAGGCCGGTAGCTCCTACGAGCAGTACTTC.

The chain has TRBV2 and TRBJ2-1; no clear D gene. This CDR3 has 9 residues. Germline CDR1 reads SNHLY; CDR2 reads FYNNEI. Trimming pared 7 bases from V and 10 bases from J, leaving 5 bases between. CDR3 amino acids: CASKREQFF. DNA of the CDR3: TGTGCCAGCAAGAGGGAGCAGTTCTTC.

J is TRBJ2-5 and V is TRBV25-1, with TRBD2 as a possible D gene (6 bases). Trimming cost V 4 bases and J 7 bases, with 13 bases left between them. The V gene's germline CDR1 is MGHDK and CDR2 SYGVNS. The CDR3 is 13 residues long. The CDR3 sequence is CASSGWQGGTQYF. CDR3 DNA: TGTGCCAGCAGTGGTTGGCAGGGAGGGACCCAGTACTTC. Together with reference TRBV25-1 and TRBJ2-5, the CDR3 gives the full variable domain: EADIYQTPRYLVIGTGKKITLECSQTMGHDKMYWYQQDPGMELHLIHYSYGVNSTEKGDLSSESTVSRIRTEHFPLTLESARPSHTSQYLCASSGWQGGTQYFGPGTRLLVL.

The chain links TRBV5-4 to TRBJ1-2; TRBD1 matches 10 bases. The CDR3 extends over 14 amino acids. The germline V gene encodes CDR1 SGHNT and CDR2 YYREEE (reference sequence). The V segment lost 2 bases and the J segment 10 bases; nucleotides outside the gene matches: 8. CDR3 amino acids: CASSFTGTGESYTF. The CDR3 DNA is TGTGCCAGCAGCTTTACAGGGACAGGGGAATCCTACACCTTC.

The chain recombines TRBV30 with TRBJ2-1; TRBD2 might be the D (5 bases). The germline V and J ends were trimmed by 2 bases and 7 bases, with 12 bases remaining between them. Germline-derived CDR1 and CDR2 are GTSNPN and SVGIG (reference sequence). The CDR3 runs 13 residues. CDR3 residues: CAWSTKSGNEQFF. The CDR3 DNA sequence: TGTGCCTGGAGTACCAAATCGGGGAATGAGCAGTTCTTC.

The chain carries TRBV28 and TRBJ2-6; the D is unclear. From germline, CDR1 is MDHEN and CDR2 SYDVKM. V was clipped by 7 bases and J by 3 bases, with 10 bases between them. This CDR3 has 14 amino acids. The CDR3 is CASTTSGGANVLTF. In DNA, the CDR3 is TGTGCCAGCACCACCTCGGGTGGGGCCAACGTCCTGACTTTC.

This clone showed up just once. This sequence joins TRBV5-1 and TRBJ1-1; D unclear. The CDR3 extends over 16 amino acids. Between the trimmed V and J ends, which lost 4 bases and 4 bases, there was a span of 20 bases. CDR1 is SGHRS, CDR2 YFSETQ, per germline. CDR3 sequence reads: CASSAPGGTRSTEAFF. The DNA for the CDR3 is TGCGCCAGCAGCGCTCCGGGAGGAACCCGGAGCACTGAAGCTTTCTTT.

This clone has a count of ten or more. The rearrangement uses TRBV6-6 and TRBJ1-5; 7 nucleotides match TRBD1. The V segment lost 5 bases and the J segment 6 bases; nucleotides outside the gene matches: 7. The CDR3 consists of 14 residues. The V gene's germline CDR1 is MNHNY and CDR2 SVGAGI (reference sequence). For the CDR3, the DNA is TGTGCCAGCAGTCACTACAGGGGTGCTCAGCCCCAGCATTTT. It codes for CASSHYRGAQPQHF.

The chain links TRBV19 to TRBJ1-5, with D tentatively TRBD1 (5 bases). Germline-derived CDR1 and CDR2 are LNHDA and SQIVND (reference sequence). Trimming left V 7 bases short and J 2 bases short, with 9 bases between. The CDR3 has 13 amino acids. The CDR3 reads CASKTAGNQPQHF. The CDR3 DNA reads as TGTGCCAGTAAGACAGCTGGCAATCAGCCCCAGCATTTT.

The chain combines TRBV4-2 with TRBJ1-4; D ambiguous. CDR1 is LGHNA and CDR2 is YNFKEQ in the germline V gene. V lost 0 bases and J 4 bases, leaving 12 bases between the germline ends. This CDR3 comprises 16 residues. The CDR3 protein is CASSQDYRPINEKLFF. The CDR3 coding sequence is TGTGCCAGCAGCCAAGACTACAGACCTATTAATGAAAAACTGTTTTTT.

The chain employs TRBV5-1 and TRBJ1-2; no definite D call. The V end was cut by 0 bases, the J end by 4 bases, with 10 bases between. The CDR3 extends over 14 amino acids. The germline CDR1 and CDR2 sequences are SGHRS and YFSETQ. CDR3 protein: CASSLVSAIYGYTF. The CDR3 DNA is TGCGCCAGCAGCTTGGTTTCTGCGATCTATGGCTACACCTTC. Supplemented by reference TRBV5-1 and TRBJ1-2, the full variable domain reads KAGVTQTPRYLIKTRGQQVTLSCSPISGHRSVSWYQQTPGQGLQFLFEYFSETQRNKGNFPGRFSGRQFSNSRSEMNVSTLELGDSALYLCASSLVSAIYGYTFGSGTRLTVV.